This T cell receptor (beta chain) was captured by sequencing in a study of cytomegalovirus exposure and HLA in healthy donors. Study outcomes and limitations: A list of 150 to 200 TCR beta chains associated with cytomegalovirus was given. Reported results showed that the classifier diagnosed cytomegalovirus status with high specificity and sensitivity. For most TCR beta V segments, an earlier analysis put the productive rate at about 87% or about 30% of the time.

Although they were nominally healthy when sampled, donors likely had unrecorded immune exposures. A note on this clone: Its antigen is still unknown.

PCR used 60 Vbeta primers and 13 Jbeta primers. The table came from immunoSEQ multiplex PCR; TCRdb's copy has only in-frame clones and leaves some out. The data hold some 140,000 clones, with approximately 70% observed a single time. The CDR3 loop spans 14 amino acids. V lost 5 bases and J lost 3; bases outside the gene matches: 6. Germline V CDR1 and CDR2: LNHDA, SQIVND (reference sequence). Sequenced input: PBMCs. This sequence originates from a middle-aged woman in good health and CMV-seronegative. The chain employs TRBV19 and TRBJ1-2; 7 positions match TRBD1. CDR3 amino acids: CASSQDRFDYGYTF. The CDR3 region has the DNA TGTGCCAGTAGTCAGGACAGGTTTGACTATGGCTACACCTTC.